These 5 T cell receptor beta chains were all obtained from the same sample, sequenced in a study of early T cells in non-severe SARS-CoV-2 infection. TCRdb used MiXCR to reprocess the 5' RACE reads, holding one entry per CDR3 protein. The data hold some 31,000 distinct CDR3 sequences, with 5.7% observed a single time. Sequencing was carried out using whole blood. Receptors originate from an adult who was a healthcare worker with PCR-confirmed SARS-CoV-2 infection or an uninfected control (not recorded which).

A word on this clonotype: This may stem from a read error, because a much larger clone lies one nucleotide away. The chain uses TRBV18 and TRBJ2-1; D is ambiguous. Looked up from germline, CDR1 is KGHSH and CDR2 is LQKENI. The CDR3 is made up of 15 amino acids. V lost 1 base to trimming and J lost 5 bases, with 12 bases between them. The CDR3 reads CASSPLVGYHNEQFF. For the CDR3, the DNA is TGTGCCAGCTCACCACTCGTGGGCTACCACAATGAGCAGTTCTTC.

The chain joins TRBV7-9 to TRBJ2-1, with 9 bases lining up with TRBD1. This CDR3 has 15 amino acids. The V and J ends lost 3 bases and 6 bases, in that order; junction bases with no gene match: 6. Germline V gene sequence: CDR1 SEHNR, CDR2 FQNEAQ (reference sequence). CDR3 residues: CASSFTGGEINEQFF. The CDR3 DNA reads as TGTGCCAGCAGCTTCACAGGGGGCGAAATCAATGAGCAGTTCTTC.

This clonotype showed up just a few times. This rearrangement joins TRBV20-1 to TRBJ2-5; D perhaps matches TRBD1 (5 bases). Trimming stripped 1 base from V and 2 bases from J, with 8 bases between. Germline V lookup: CDR1 DFQATT, CDR2 SNEGSKA (reference sequence). The CDR3 runs 13 residues. The CDR3 loop is CSARGGGQETQYF. The CDR3, as DNA: TGCAGTGCTAGAGGGGGCGGACAAGAGACCCAGTACTTC.

This clonotype was counted at least ten times. This chain uses TRBV5-1 with TRBJ2-5; 9 bases are shared with TRBD1. CDR3 length: 16 amino acids. The germline CDR1 and CDR2 sequences are SGHRS and YFSETQ. The J segment lost 7 bases and the V segment lost 4 bases, leaving 14 bases of the junction unmatched. The CDR3 nucleotides read TGCGCCAGCAGCCGCCTGGACAGGGGCCCCGAGAGGACCCAGTACTTC. As protein: CASSRLDRGPERTQYF.

The V and J genes are TRBV7-8 and TRBJ2-7; D may be TRBD2 (6 bases). The CDR3 spans 13 residues. Trimming removed 5 bases from V and 3 bases from J, with 11 bases in between. The germline V gene has CDR1 SGHVS and CDR2 FQNEAQ. CDR3 amino acids: CASSAGLHYEQYF. DNA for the CDR3: TGTGCCAGCAGCGCGGGACTGCACTACGAGCAGTACTTC.